The present T cell receptor beta chain was sequenced within a study of cytomegalovirus exposure and HLA in healthy donors. In the PCR, 60 Vbeta and 13 Jbeta primers were used. The method was immunoSEQ multiplex PCR; TCRdb's version includes in-frame clones alone and lacks a portion of them. Among some 96,000 clones listed, 55% to 75% were seen once. This clone turned up a few times. Germline CDR1 and CDR2: SGHVS and FQNEAQ. CDR3 length: 14 amino acids. The V end was cut by 1 base, the J end by 8 bases, with 11 bases between. J is TRBJ1-4 and V is TRBV7-8; a weak D match, TRBD1 (6 bases). Sequenced sample: PBMCs. This receptor was taken from a man in his sixties in good health and CMV-seronegative. CDR3 sequence: CASSLGGGGEKLFF. CDR3 DNA: TGTGCCAGCAGCTTAGGAGGGGGTGGAGAAAAACTGTTTTTT.